One and the same sample provided the 29 T cell receptor beta chains below, sequenced in a study of monozygotic twins with inflammatory bowel disease. After re-calling the 5' RACE reads, TCRdb lists one entry per CDR3 protein, DNA absent. The sample table includes about 380,000 distinct CDR3 sequences. The sample taken for sequencing was blood. The receptors were sampled from a human donor with ulcerative colitis or Crohn's disease, or a healthy co-twin of an affected twin (not recorded which).

V and J are TRBV20-1 and TRBJ1-2; absent DNA, TCRdb's TRBD1 call cannot be checked. The CDR3 totals 16 residues. Germline loops: CDR1 DFQATT, CDR2 SNEGSKA (reference sequence). This CDR3 is CSARDSAGTGDYGYTF.

The chain uses TRBV4-3 and TRBJ2-3; TCRdb's D call, TRBD1, is unchecked because there is no DNA. The CDR3 sequence is 18 residues long. Germline V gives CDR1 LGHNA, CDR2 YSLEER. The CDR3 reads CASSQDLRDRAGPDTQYF.

The chain recombines TRBV7-7 with TRBJ2-5. The CDR3 has 13 residues. Germline V gene data show CDR1 as SSHAT and CDR2 as FNYEAQ (reference sequence). CDR3 region: CASSPQLQETQYF.

This sequence joins TRBV12-3 or TRBV12-4 and TRBJ1-2; the TCRdb D gene call, TRBD1, has no DNA to confirm it. This CDR3 is 12 amino acids long. Here the CDR3 reads CASSQGIYGYTF.

The chain recombines TRBV20-1 with TRBJ1-4; the TCRdb call, TRBD1, lacks DNA for checking. The CDR3 is 15 amino acids. Germline V gene lookup returns CDR1 DFQATT and CDR2 SNEGSKA (reference sequence). The CDR3 sequence is CSAPRTGRGNEKLFF.

V and J are TRBV7-9 and TRBJ2-7; the TCRdb D gene call, TRBD1, has no DNA to confirm it. The CDR3 has 14 residues. CDR1 and CDR2 (germline): SEHNR, FQNEAQ (reference sequence). CDR3 residues: CASSPPGNSYEQYF.

The rearrangement uses TRBV5-6 and TRBJ2-7; TCRdb's D call of TRBD2 is untestable without DNA. The V gene's germline CDR1 is SGHDT and CDR2 YYEEEE. CDR3 size: 13 residues. The CDR3 reads CASSTGGTREQYF.

V usage is TRBV6-5 and J usage is TRBJ2-2; TCRdb's D call of TRBD2 is untestable without DNA. The CDR3 has 16 residues. The germline CDR1 and CDR2 sequences are MNHEY and SVGAGI. The CDR3 here is CASSYSSVARAGELFF.

The rearrangement links TRBV14 to TRBJ2-1; TCRdb's assignment of TRBD1 cannot be checked, as there is no DNA. Germline V CDR1 and CDR2: SGHDN, FVKESK. The CDR3 extends over 14 amino acids. The CDR3 loop is CASSLDRYYNEQFF.

The chain links TRBV9 to TRBJ2-1; the TCRdb D gene call, TRBD2, has no DNA to confirm it. The germline gives CDR1 SGDLS, CDR2 YYNGEE. The CDR3 sequence is 17 residues long. The CDR3 here is CASSVGTSPDSYNEQFF.

The chain carries TRBV6-2 or TRBV6-3 and TRBJ1-5; TCRdb selects TRBD1, and the lack of DNA leaves this call unchecked. Germline assignment: CDR1 MNHEY and CDR2 SVGEGT. This CDR3 has 17 amino acids. The CDR3 protein is CASSYRRQEADNQPQHF.

The chain carries TRBV7-2 and TRBJ2-7; the TCRdb D gene call, TRBD1, has no DNA to confirm it. CDR1 is SGHTA, CDR2 FQGNSA, per germline. The CDR3 sequence is 17 residues long. The CDR3: CASSSLGDRGPSYEQYF. Complete variable domain (other parts from reference TRBV7-2 and TRBJ2-7): GAGVSQSPSNKVTEKGKDVELRCDPISGHTALYWYRQSLGQGLEFLIYFQGNSAPDKSGLPSDRFSAERTGGSVSTLTIQRTQQEDSAVYLCASSSLGDRGPSYEQYFGPGTRLTVT.

The CDR3 loop reads CASSLDGTGYEQYF. This sequence joins TRBV5-1 and TRBJ2-7; TCRdb's D call of TRBD1 is untestable without DNA. Germline lookup yields CDR1 SGHRS and CDR2 YFSETQ. The CDR3 runs to 14 residues.

This chain uses TRBV7-9 with TRBJ1-3. CDR3 size: 13 residues. CDR1 is SEHNR and CDR2 is FQNEAQ in the germline V gene (reference sequence). CDR3 in amino acids: CASSYTSGNTIYF.

J is TRBJ1-1 and V is TRBV12-3 or TRBV12-4; with no DNA, the TCRdb D assignment of TRBD1 cannot be verified. The CDR3 runs 15 residues. The CDR3: CASSFPQTVNTEAFF.

The chain links TRBV3-1 to TRBJ2-1. The CDR3 spans 12 residues. Germline CDR1 is LGHDT and CDR2 is YNNKEL (reference sequence). CDR3 in amino acids: CASSQDGREQFF.

The chain combines TRBV20-1 with TRBJ1-1; checking the TCRdb D call of TRBD1 is not possible without DNA. The CDR3 loop spans 13 amino acids. The germline V gene has CDR1 DFQATT and CDR2 SNEGSKA (reference sequence). CDR3 in amino acids: CSRTGSANTEAFF.

The CDR3 protein is CASSPDRETQYF. The chain carries TRBV12-3 or TRBV12-4 and TRBJ2-5; the TCRdb D gene call, TRBD1, has no DNA to confirm it. The CDR3 contains 12 residues.

This sequence joins TRBV10-1 and TRBJ2-7; TCRdb indicates TRBD1, and absent DNA this call remains unverified. This CDR3 spans 18 amino acids. The germline gives CDR1 WNHNN, CDR2 SYGVQD (reference sequence). CDR3 amino acids: CASSTILSGTGDPYEQYF.

This sequence joins TRBV27 and TRBJ1-5; the TCRdb D gene call, TRBD1, has no DNA to confirm it. Germline lookup yields CDR1 MNHEY and CDR2 SMNVEV (reference sequence). The CDR3 contains 14 residues. CDR3 region: CASSLKGPDQPQHF.

This rearrangement joins TRBV7-9 to TRBJ2-2. Germline CDR1 and CDR2: SEHNR and FQNEAQ (reference sequence). The CDR3 spans 15 residues. CDR3 sequence: CASSLSYQNTGELFF. Full variable domain (outside the CDR3, taken from reference TRBV7-9 and TRBJ2-2): DTGVSQNPRHKITKRGQNVTFRCDPISEHNRLYWYRQTLGQGPEFLTYFQNEAQLEKSRLLSDRFSAERPKGSFSTLEIQRTEQGDSAMYLCASSLSYQNTGELFFGEGSRLTVL.

The J gene is TRBJ2-2, the V gene TRBV5-6; TCRdb outputs TRBD1, but without DNA this stays unchecked. This CDR3 region has 17 residues. The V gene's germline CDR1 is SGHDT and CDR2 YYEEEE. The CDR3 spells CASSLAVERDHTGELFF. The full variable domain, with the rest looked up from reference TRBV5-6 and TRBJ2-2, is DAGVTQSPTHLIKTRGQQVTLRCSPKSGHDTVSWYQQALGQGPQFIFQYYEEEERQRGNFPDRFSGHQFPNYSSELNVNALLLGDSALYLCASSLAVERDHTGELFFGEGSRLTVL.

This chain links TRBV28 with TRBJ1-1; TCRdb calls TRBD1, which cannot be checked without DNA. CDR3 length: 14 amino acids. Per germline, CDR1 MDHEN and CDR2 SYDVKM. The CDR3 here is CASSRQVRRTEAFF.

The CDR3 here is CASSYSLTSTDTQYF. The V and J genes are TRBV6-2 or TRBV6-3 and TRBJ2-3. This CDR3 spans 15 amino acids. CDR1 and CDR2 (germline): MNHEY, SVGEGT.

The chain links TRBV2 to TRBJ2-7; TCRdb returns TRBD1, unconfirmable since there is no DNA. The germline CDR1 and CDR2 sequences are SNHLY and FYNNEI. The CDR3 is 17 amino acids. Here the CDR3 reads CASSDTRMGQGAYEQYF.

This chain links TRBV5-1 with TRBJ1-2. The CDR3 consists of 14 residues. Germline V lookup: CDR1 SGHRS, CDR2 YFSETQ. The CDR3 sequence: CASSPGLSSYGYTF.

The chain combines TRBV30 with TRBJ2-3; the D gene TCRdb calls, TRBD2, cannot be checked with no DNA. From germline, CDR1 is GTSNPN and CDR2 SVGIG (reference sequence). The CDR3 runs to 13 residues. The CDR3 sequence is CAGTLAGGDTQYF.

CDR3 in amino acids: CASIRQPANYGYTF. V gene TRBV6-2 or TRBV6-3 combines with J gene TRBJ1-2; the TCRdb D gene call, TRBD1, has no DNA to confirm it. Looked up from germline, CDR1 is MNHEY and CDR2 is SVGEGT. The CDR3 covers 14 residues.

The gene calls are TRBV7-9 and TRBJ2-3; the TCRdb D gene call, TRBD2, has no DNA to confirm it. Germline V gene data show CDR1 as SEHNR and CDR2 as FQNEAQ (reference sequence). This CDR3 contains 15 residues. The CDR3 region is CASSRGLAWTDTQYF. Complete variable domain (other parts from reference TRBV7-9 and TRBJ2-3): DTGVSQNPRHKITKRGQNVTFRCDPISEHNRLYWYRQTLGQGPEFLTYFQNEAQLEKSRLLSDRFSAERPKGSFSTLEIQRTEQGDSAMYLCASSRGLAWTDTQYFGPGTRLTVL.